A selection of T cell receptor beta chains follows, all from one sample in a study of beta chain features in type 1 diabetes. The method was immunoSEQ multiplex PCR; TCRdb's version includes in-frame clones alone and lacks a portion of them. This sample has fewer than 900,000 clones, with 17% found just once. Sequencing was done on a sample of naive CD4+ T cells from blood. The receptors derive from a woman in her late teens or twenties in good health. CDR3s include the opening cysteine and the closing phenylalanine or tryptophan. The D gene is left open where the match is weak. Size tells how often a clone was seen (once, few, many) or the class of an expanded clone, and some rows leave it out.

D: -
size: few
V: TRBV6-5
J: TRBJ2-7
CDR3: CASSYGGSAYEQYF
DNA: TGTGCCAGCAGTTACGGCGGTTCCGCCTACGAGCAGTACTTC

D: -
size: -
V: TRBV28
J: TRBJ2-6
CDR3: CASSLAGSGANVLTF
DNA: TGTGCCAGCAGTTTAGCGGGCTCTGGGGCCAACGTCCTGACTTTC

D: TRBD1
size: -
V: TRBV7-3
J: TRBJ2-3
CDR3: CASSPDRAADTQYF
DNA: TGTGCCAGCAGCCCAGACAGGGCCGCAGATACGCAGTATTTT

D: -
size: -
V: TRBV10-3
J: TRBJ2-1
CDR3: CAIRDSVDNEQFF
DNA: TGTGCCATCCGGGATAGTGTGGACAATGAGCAGTTCTTC

D: -
size: -
V: TRBV7-8
J: TRBJ2-6
CDR3: CASSRRTVSGANVLTF
DNA: TGTGCCAGCAGCCGGCGGACAGTCTCTGGGGCCAACGTCCTGACTTTC

D: TRBD1
size: few
V: TRBV18
J: TRBJ2-7
CDR3: CASSPGTGGYYEQYF
DNA: TGTGCCAGCTCACCGGGGACAGGGGGTTACTACGAGCAGTACTTC

D: TRBD2
size: -
V: TRBV11-2
J: TRBJ2-7
CDR3: CASSFPPGGYEQYF
DNA: TGTGCCAGCAGCTTCCCCCCGGGGGGCTACGAGCAGTACTTC

D: TRBD2
size: -
V: TRBV7-2
J: TRBJ2-5
CDR3: CASSPSGIQETQYF
DNA: TGTGCCAGCAGCCCTAGCGGGATACAAGAGACCCAGTACTTC

D: -
size: -
V: TRBV29-1
J: TRBJ2-1
CDR3: CSVGLLLGREEQFF
DNA: TGCAGCGTTGGTTTGCTACTTGGACGAGAAGAGCAGTTCTTC

D: -
size: few
V: TRBV5-1
J: TRBJ2-1
CDR3: CASSLGGTPSYNEQFF
DNA: TGCGCCAGCAGCTTGGGAGGGACCCCCTCCTACAATGAGCAGTTCTTC

D: TRBD2
size: -
V: TRBV7-2
J: TRBJ2-7
CDR3: CATTSKGYEQYF
DNA: TGTGCCACGACTAGCAAGGGCTACGAGCAGTACTTC

D: TRBD2
size: -
V: TRBV7-2
J: TRBJ2-7
CDR3: CASSQRLAGGSEQYF
DNA: TGTGCCAGCAGCCAAAGACTAGCGGGAGGGAGTGAGCAGTACTTC

D: -
size: -
V: TRBV28
J: TRBJ1-5
CDR3: CASSLGQLNQPQHF
DNA: TGTGCCAGCAGTTTAGGTCAGCTTAATCAGCCCCAGCATTTT

D: -
size: -
V: TRBV7-2
J: TRBJ2-1
CDR3: CASHVAAGYNEQFF
DNA: TGTGCCAGCCATGTAGCGGCTGGCTACAATGAGCAGTTCTTC

D: -
size: -
V: TRBV19
J: TRBJ2-7
CDR3: CASSVMLGYEQYF
DNA: TGTGCCAGTAGTGTAATGCTAGGGTACGAGCAGTACTTC

D: TRBD2
size: once
V: TRBV7-9
J: TRBJ2-5
CDR3: CASSVYKGIYAGDTETQYF
DNA: TGTGCCAGCAGCGTATATAAGGGCATATACGCGGGAGACACAGAGACCCAGTACTTC

D: -
size: -
V: TRBV9
J: TRBJ2-3
CDR3: CASSVVSRAGVTDTQYF
DNA: TGTGCCAGCAGCGTAGTCTCCAGGGCTGGGGTCACAGATACGCAGTATTTT

D: -
size: -
V: TRBV6-5
J: TRBJ2-5
CDR3: CASSYGPLQETQYF
DNA: TGTGCCAGCAGTTACGGGCCGCTCCAAGAGACCCAGTACTTC

D: TRBD1
size: few
V: TRBV7-2
J: TRBJ2-5
CDR3: CASSPRQGETQYF
DNA: TGTGCCAGCAGCCCCAGACAGGGGGAGACCCAGTACTTC

D: -
size: -
V: TRBV15
J: TRBJ2-4
CDR3: CATSRYGEAKNIQYF
DNA: TGTGCCACCAGCAGGTACGGGGAGGCCAAAAACATTCAGTACTTC

D: -
size: -
V: TRBV9
J: TRBJ2-5
CDR3: CASSVGRGDGTQYF
DNA: TGTGCCAGCAGCGTGGGGCGGGGAGACGGCACCCAGTACTTC

D: -
size: few
V: TRBV7-6
J: TRBJ2-1
CDR3: CASSHTADRSYNEQFF
DNA: TGTGCCAGCAGCCACACTGCAGACAGGAGCTACAATGAGCAGTTCTTC

D: -
size: -
V: TRBV28
J: TRBJ2-2
CDR3: CASRPGSTGELFF
DNA: TGTGCCAGCAGACCAGGATCCACCGGGGAGCTGTTTTTT

D: -
size: -
V: TRBV4-3
J: TRBJ2-1
CDR3: CASSQDLYVVRGQFF
DNA: TGCGCCAGCAGCCAAGATCTTTATGTCGTTAGGGGACAGTTCTTC

D: -
size: -
V: TRBV4-1
J: TRBJ2-1
CDR3: CASSQRGPRLTYNEQFF
DNA: TGCGCCAGCAGCCAAAGGGGACCCCGCCTGACCTACAATGAGCAGTTCTTC

D: -
size: few
V: TRBV28
J: TRBJ1-2
CDR3: CASSEINYGYTF
DNA: TGTGCCAGCAGCGAAATTAACTATGGCTACACCTTC

D: -
size: few
V: TRBV2
J: TRBJ1-1
CDR3: CASAAHGGHTEAFF
DNA: TGTGCCAGCGCCGCACACGGAGGGCACACTGAAGCTTTCTTT

D: TRBD1
size: few
V: TRBV6-6
J: TRBJ2-7
CDR3: CASSYTTGGFGYEQYF
DNA: TGTGCCAGCAGTTACACCACAGGGGGTTTTGGGTACGAGCAGTACTTC

D: TRBD1
size: -
V: TRBV19
J: TRBJ2-2
CDR3: CASSIDRAGGTGELFF
DNA: TGTGCCAGTAGTATAGATCGGGCAGGGGGAACCGGGGAGCTGTTTTTT

D: -
size: -
V: TRBV9
J: TRBJ2-3
CDR3: CASSPDPIPQYTQYF
DNA: TGTGCCAGCAGCCCCGATCCGATACCCCAATATACGCAGTATTTT

D: TRBD2
size: -
V: TRBV7-3
J: TRBJ2-3
CDR3: CASSFSGRMSDTQYF
DNA: TGTGCCAGCAGCTTTAGCGGGAGAATGTCAGATACGCAGTATTTT

D: -
size: -
V: TRBV7-9
J: TRBJ2-5
CDR3: CASSLEVGTQYF
DNA: TGTGCCAGCAGCTTAGAAGTTGGGACCCAGTACTTC

D: TRBD1
size: -
V: TRBV5-6
J: TRBJ1-2
CDR3: CASSGQGAYGYTF
DNA: TGTGCCAGCAGCGGACAGGGGGCATATGGCTACACCTTC

D: -
size: -
V: TRBV18
J: TRBJ1-2
CDR3: CASSPKSRDGYTF
DNA: TGTGCCAGCTCACCAAAGTCGCGGGATGGCTACACCTTC

D: -
size: -
V: TRBV19
J: TRBJ2-4
CDR3: CASSLEKSFNIQYF
DNA: TGTGCCAGTAGTCTGGAGAAGAGCTTTAACATTCAGTACTTC

D: -
size: few
V: TRBV11-1
J: TRBJ2-7
CDR3: CASSPRDIFSYEQYF
DNA: TGTGCCAGCAGCCCCCGGGACATCTTCTCCTACGAGCAGTACTTC

D: TRBD1
size: -
V: TRBV28
J: TRBJ2-5
CDR3: CASSSRQGTQETQYF
DNA: TGTGCCAGCAGTTCCCGACAGGGTACCCAAGAGACCCAGTACTTC

D: -
size: once
V: TRBV19
J: TRBJ2-7
CDR3: CASSIDTGAIYEQYF
DNA: TGTGCCAGTAGTATAGATACGGGAGCCATCTACGAGCAGTACTTC

D: -
size: -
V: TRBV6-5
J: TRBJ2-2
CDR3: CASSYTGRTGELFF
DNA: TGTGCCAGCAGTTACACCGGACGGACCGGGGAGCTGTTTTTT

D: -
size: -
V: TRBV5-4
J: TRBJ1-4
CDR3: CASSGKPGHNEKLFF
DNA: TGTGCCAGCAGCGGGAAGCCGGGACACAATGAAAAACTGTTTTTT

D: TRBD2
size: -
V: TRBV6-5
J: TRBJ2-1
CDR3: CASRTGVSGSNEQFF
DNA: TGTGCCAGCAGGACGGGAGTTAGCGGGAGCAATGAGCAGTTCTTC

D: TRBD1
size: -
V: TRBV28
J: TRBJ2-1
CDR3: CASSSAGQGKQFF
DNA: TGTGCCAGCAGTTCGGCAGGACAGGGAAAGCAGTTCTTC

D: -
size: -
V: TRBV19
J: TRBJ2-2
CDR3: CASSGQQLTGELFF
DNA: TGTGCCAGTAGTGGTCAACAACTCACCGGGGAGCTGTTTTTT

D: -
size: -
V: TRBV10-3
J: TRBJ1-4
CDR3: CAISESTNEKLFF
DNA: TGTGCCATCAGTGAGTCCACTAATGAAAAACTGTTTTTT

D: TRBD2
size: few
V: TRBV20-1
J: TRBJ2-1
CDR3: CSAPSGDEQFF
DNA: TGCAGTGCCCCTAGCGGGGATGAGCAGTTCTTC

D: -
size: few
V: TRBV19
J: TRBJ2-2
CDR3: CASSITRSPGELFF
DNA: TGTGCCAGTAGTATAACAAGGAGTCCCGGGGAGCTGTTTTTT

D: -
size: few
V: TRBV28
J: TRBJ2-4
CDR3: CASRGHSGINIQYF
DNA: TGTGCCAGCAGAGGACATTCAGGGATAAACATTCAGTACTTC

D: -
size: -
V: TRBV7-2
J: TRBJ2-5
CDR3: CASSLAQLQGRETQYF
DNA: TGTGCCAGCAGCTTAGCGCAGTTACAGGGGAGGGAGACCCAGTACTTC

D: -
size: -
V: TRBV7-9
J: TRBJ2-1
CDR3: CATYFGENYNEQFF
DNA: TGTGCCACCTACTTCGGGGAAAACTACAATGAGCAGTTCTTC

D: TRBD2
size: few
V: TRBV28
J: TRBJ2-5
CDR3: CASSLGLAGNLKETQYF
DNA: TGTGCCAGCAGTTTAGGTCTAGCGGGAAACCTCAAAGAGACCCAGTACTTC

D: -
size: -
V: TRBV4-1
J: TRBJ2-3
CDR3: CASSQVIAVRQTQYF
DNA: TGCGCCAGCAGCCAAGTGATAGCGGTACGTCAGACGCAGTATTTT

D: TRBD2
size: few
V: TRBV4-2
J: TRBJ2-5
CDR3: CASSGRLAGAETQYF
DNA: TGTGCCAGCAGCGGGCGACTAGCGGGAGCTGAGACCCAGTACTTC

D: -
size: -
V: TRBV7-2
J: TRBJ2-1
CDR3: CASSLASYSYNEQFF
DNA: TGTGCTAGCAGCTTAGCTAGCTACTCCTACAATGAGCAGTTCTTC

D: TRBD2
size: -
V: TRBV4-1
J: TRBJ2-5
CDR3: CASSPRGLAGASQETQYF
DNA: TGCGCCAGCAGCCCGCGGGGACTAGCGGGGGCTTCCCAAGAGACCCAGTACTTC